This TCR beta chain came from a study of T-cell reconstitution after alpha-beta-depleted transplantation in children. During its preparation, the TCRbeta library received unique molecular identifiers. Each CDR3 protein gets one entry after TCRdb re-called the PCR reads with MiXCR. The table records about 610,000 distinct CDR3 sequences, 10% of them present only once. Germline V gene data show CDR1 as MDHEN and CDR2 as SYDVKM. The ends were cut back, 6 bases at V and 3 bases at J, with 8 bases in the middle. The length of the CDR3 is 13 residues. The receptor was derived from a human donor who donated a stem cell graft to a child with acute myeloid leukemia. Sample: PBMCs from the stem cell graft donor, taken from the stem cell graft. This chain connects TRBV28 to TRBJ2-2, with unresolved D. The chain's CDR3 is CASSRLYTGELFF. CDR3 bases: TGTGCCAGCAGCCGCCTCTACACCGGGGAGCTGTTTTTT.